This is a list of T cell receptor beta chains from one sample in a study of T cells after yellow fever vaccination. TCRdb ran MiXCR on the 5' RACE reads and lists one entry per CDR3 protein. The table includes 300,000 to 350,000 distinct CDR3 sequences, around 4.3% detected once. The source was PBMCs, collected 15 days after the yellow fever booster vaccination. Receptor source: a man aged 18 to 29 who received the YFV17D yellow fever vaccine. Each CDR3 is given with its conserved first and last residue. D genes are given only for firm matches. The size of a clone is reported for some rows only, either as once, few or many, or as a class for expanded clones.

>TRBV3-1|TRBJ2-2|NA|few
CASSQVSGNANTGELFF
TGTGCCAGCAGCCAAGTGTCCGGGAATGCGAACACCGGGGAGCTGTTTTTT
>TRBV12-3/TRBV12-4|TRBJ1-4|TRBD1|few
CASSLTGVEEKLFF
TGTGCCAGCAGTTTAACAGGGGTGGAGGAAAAACTGTTTTTT
>TRBV3-2|TRBJ2-1|NA|many
CASSQGLAGASNEQFF
TGTGCCAGCAGCCAGGGACTAGCGGGGGCCAGCAATGAGCAGTTCTTC
>TRBV10-3|TRBJ1-1|NA|many
CAISVGEGGTEAFF
TGTGCCATCAGTGTCGGGGAGGGGGGCACTGAAGCTTTCTTT
>TRBV7-2|TRBJ2-5|NA|few
CASSRWGRQETQYF
TGTGCCAGCAGCCGCTGGGGCAGACAAGAGACCCAGTACTTC
>TRBV5-4|TRBJ2-3|TRBD2|many
CASSLDGGSFDTQYF
TGTGCCAGCAGCTTAGACGGGGGGTCATTCGATACGCAGTATTTT
>TRBV5-1|TRBJ2-2|TRBD2|many
CASSSTLAGRRTGELFF
TGCGCCAGCAGCTCTACCCTAGCGGGTCGTCGAACCGGGGAGCTGTTTTTT
>TRBV7-9|TRBJ2-3|NA|many
CASSLVVIGPDTQYF
TGTGCCAGCAGCTTAGTAGTTATTGGCCCAGATACGCAGTATTTT
>TRBV5-1|TRBJ1-2|NA|many
CASSAGPSYGYTF
TGCGCCAGCAGCGCTGGACCTAGCTATGGCTACACCTTC
>TRBV5-1|TRBJ2-5|NA|NA
CASSFPGPQETQYF
TGCGCCAGCAGCTTCCCAGGGCCCCAAGAGACCCAGTACTTC
>TRBV20-1|TRBJ2-2|NA|many
CSARGNTGELFF
TGCAGTGCTAGAGGGAACACCGGGGAGCTGTTTTTT
>TRBV4-3|TRBJ2-7|TRBD1|many
CASSQEGTGINEQYF
TGCGCCAGCAGCCAAGAAGGGACAGGGATAAACGAGCAGTACTTC
>TRBV7-2|TRBJ1-5|NA|many
CASSLLPWAEPQHF
TGTGCCAGCAGCTTACTGCCCTGGGCCGAGCCCCAGCATTTT
>TRBV7-2|TRBJ2-7|NA|many
CASSTGRGYEQYF
TGTGCCAGCAGCACCGGGCGGGGCTACGAGCAGTACTTC
>TRBV20-1|TRBJ1-2|NA|few
CSAGEGGGGYTF
TGCAGTGCTGGCGAAGGGGGAGGTGGCTACACCTTC
>TRBV6-2/TRBV6-3|TRBJ2-5|TRBD2|NA
CASSYVPGAGREETQYF
TGTGCCAGCAGTTACGTTCCCGGAGCGGGGCGCGAAGAGACCCAGTACTTC
>TRBV25-1|TRBJ2-3|NA|NA
CASSGGGGGTITDTQYF
TGTGCCAGCAGTGGAGGGGGGGGGGGGACTATCACAGATACGCAGTATTTT
>TRBV7-9|TRBJ2-1|TRBD2|NA
CASSIAGGTLNEQFF
TGTGCCAGCAGCATAGCGGGGGGGACCCTGAATGAGCAGTTCTTC
>TRBV4-3|TRBJ2-7|NA|many
CASSQDLGVYEQYF
TGCGCCAGCAGCCAAGATCTGGGTGTTTACGAGCAGTACTTC
>TRBV10-2|TRBJ2-3|TRBD2|many
CASRSLAGGRSDTQYF
TGCGCCAGCAGATCCTTAGCGGGGGGCCGTTCAGATACGCAGTATTTT
>TRBV11-2|TRBJ1-2|NA|many
CASSLDQSYGYTF
TGTGCCAGCAGCTTAGATCAGTCCTATGGCTACACCTTC
>TRBV5-1|TRBJ1-2|TRBD1|many
CASSPETGTGYGYTF
TGCGCCAGCAGCCCTGAGACAGGGACGGGCTATGGCTACACCTTC
>TRBV3-1|TRBJ1-2|NA|few
CASSQQGTYGYTF
TGTGCCAGCAGCCAACAGGGAACCTATGGCTACACCTTC
>TRBV7-2|TRBJ2-3|NA|many
CASNHVGWSTDTQYF
TGTGCCAGCAATCATGTCGGGTGGAGCACAGATACGCAGTATTTT
>TRBV10-3|TRBJ1-2|TRBD1|many
CAISDEGTGRGYTF
TGTGCCATCAGTGATGAGGGGACAGGGAGAGGCTACACCTTC
>TRBV29-1|TRBJ2-1|TRBD2|NA
CSVASGGKVGSYNEQFF
TGCAGCGTTGCAAGCGGGGGGAAGGTGGGTTCCTACAATGAGCAGTTCTTC
>TRBV27|TRBJ2-7|NA|NA
CASSFSASYEQYF
TGTGCCAGCAGTTTCTCCGCCAGCTACGAGCAGTACTTC
>TRBV6-2/TRBV6-3|TRBJ2-5|TRBD2|few
CASSYQRERGYQETQYF
TGTGCCAGCAGTTACCAGAGGGAGCGGGGGTACCAAGAGACCCAGTACTTC
>TRBV15|TRBJ1-1|NA|many
CATSRGEGTEAFF
TGTGCCACCAGCAGAGGCGAAGGGACTGAAGCTTTCTTT
>TRBV7-9|TRBJ1-3|NA|few
CASSSPTDSGNTIYF
TGTGCCAGCAGCTCGCCGACAGACTCTGGAAACACCATATATTTT
>TRBV7-9|TRBJ1-6|TRBD1|NA
CASSAGGRPLHF
TGTGCCAGCAGCGCAGGGGGACGGCCCCTCCACTTT
>TRBV9|TRBJ1-2|NA|NA
CASSATGFYGYTF
TGTGCCAGCAGCGCCACAGGGTTCTATGGCTACACCTTC
>TRBV6-5|TRBJ1-1|NA|many
CASSAPRWNTEAFF
TGTGCCAGCAGTGCCCCTCGCTGGAACACTGAAGCTTTCTTT